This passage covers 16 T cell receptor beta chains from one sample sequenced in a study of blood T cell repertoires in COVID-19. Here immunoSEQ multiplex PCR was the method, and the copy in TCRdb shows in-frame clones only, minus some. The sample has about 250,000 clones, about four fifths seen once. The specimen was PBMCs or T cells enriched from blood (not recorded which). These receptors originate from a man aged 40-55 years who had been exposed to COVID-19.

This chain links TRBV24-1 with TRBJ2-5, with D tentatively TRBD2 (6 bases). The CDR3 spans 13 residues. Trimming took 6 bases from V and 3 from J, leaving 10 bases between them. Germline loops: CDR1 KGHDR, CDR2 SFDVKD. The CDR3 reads CATSIREKETQYF. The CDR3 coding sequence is TGTGCCACCAGTATCCGGGAGAAAGAGACCCAGTACTTC.

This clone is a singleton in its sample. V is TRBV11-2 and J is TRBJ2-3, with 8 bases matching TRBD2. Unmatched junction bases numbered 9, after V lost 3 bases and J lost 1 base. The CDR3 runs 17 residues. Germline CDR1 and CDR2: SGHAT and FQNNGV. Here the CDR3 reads CASSFPAGGLGTDTQYF. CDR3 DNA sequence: TGTGCCAGCAGCTTTCCGGCGGGAGGCCTGGGCACAGATACGCAGTATTTT.

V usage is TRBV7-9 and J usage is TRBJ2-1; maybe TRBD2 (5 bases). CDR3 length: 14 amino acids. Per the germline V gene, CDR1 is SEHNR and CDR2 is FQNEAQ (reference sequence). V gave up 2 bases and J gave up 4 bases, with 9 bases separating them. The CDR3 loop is CASSLSGGYNEQFF. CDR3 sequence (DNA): TGTGCCAGCAGCTTAAGCGGTGGTTACAATGAGCAGTTCTTC.

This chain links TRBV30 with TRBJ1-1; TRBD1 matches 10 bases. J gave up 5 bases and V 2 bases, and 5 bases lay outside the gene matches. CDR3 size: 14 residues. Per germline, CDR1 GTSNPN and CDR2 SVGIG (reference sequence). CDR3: CAWSRTGGWTEAFF. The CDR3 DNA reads TGTGCCTGGAGTAGGACAGGGGGTTGGACTGAAGCTTTCTTT. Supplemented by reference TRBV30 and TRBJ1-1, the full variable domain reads SQTIHQWPATLVQPVGSPLSLECTVEGTSNPNLYWYRQAAGRGLQLLFYSVGIGQISSEVPQNLSASRPQDRQFILSSKKLLLSDSGFYLCAWSRTGGWTEAFFGQGTRLTVV.

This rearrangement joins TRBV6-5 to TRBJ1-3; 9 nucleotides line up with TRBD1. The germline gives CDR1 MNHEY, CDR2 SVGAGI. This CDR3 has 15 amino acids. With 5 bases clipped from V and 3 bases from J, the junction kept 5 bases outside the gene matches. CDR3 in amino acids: CASSRDRAGGNTIYF. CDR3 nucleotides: TGTGCCAGCAGTAGGGACAGGGCCGGTGGAAACACCATATATTTT.

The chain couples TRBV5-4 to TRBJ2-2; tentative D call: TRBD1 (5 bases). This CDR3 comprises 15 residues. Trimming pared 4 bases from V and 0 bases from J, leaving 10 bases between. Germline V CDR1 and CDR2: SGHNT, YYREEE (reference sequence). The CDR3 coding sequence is TGTGCCAGCAGCGCAGACAGAGCGAACACCGGGGAGCTGTTTTTT. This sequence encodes CASSADRANTGELFF.

CDR3 sequence reads: CASSSSGQLGEQFF. CDR3 nucleotide sequence: TGTGCCAGCAGCTCTTCCGGACAGCTCGGTGAGCAGTTCTTC. The chain uses TRBV7-9 and TRBJ2-1; D possibly corresponds to TRBD1 (6 bases). Between the trimmed V and J ends, which lost 4 bases and 9 bases, there was a span of 16 bases. Germline CDR1 and CDR2: SEHNR and FQNEAQ (reference sequence). The CDR3 is 14 amino acids.

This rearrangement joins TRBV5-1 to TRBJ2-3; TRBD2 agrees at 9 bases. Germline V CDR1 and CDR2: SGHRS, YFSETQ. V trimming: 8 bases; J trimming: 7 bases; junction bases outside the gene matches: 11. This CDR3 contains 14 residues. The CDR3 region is CASRFSGSAYTQYF. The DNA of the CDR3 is TGCGCCAGTCGGTTTAGCGGGAGTGCGTATACGCAGTATTTT.

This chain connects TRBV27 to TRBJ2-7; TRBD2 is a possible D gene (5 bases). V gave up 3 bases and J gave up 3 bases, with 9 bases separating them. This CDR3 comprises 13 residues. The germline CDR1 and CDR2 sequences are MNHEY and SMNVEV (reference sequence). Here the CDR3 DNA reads TGTGCCAGCAGTTTCGCCGAGGGCTACGAGCAGTACTTC. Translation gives CASSFAEGYEQYF.

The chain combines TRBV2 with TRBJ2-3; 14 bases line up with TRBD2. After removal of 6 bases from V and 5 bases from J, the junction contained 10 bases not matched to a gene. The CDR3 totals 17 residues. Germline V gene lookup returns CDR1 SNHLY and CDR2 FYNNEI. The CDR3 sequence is CASRWEGLAGEVDTQYF. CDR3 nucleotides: TGTGCCAGCAGGTGGGAGGGACTAGCGGGAGAGGTAGATACGCAGTATTTT.

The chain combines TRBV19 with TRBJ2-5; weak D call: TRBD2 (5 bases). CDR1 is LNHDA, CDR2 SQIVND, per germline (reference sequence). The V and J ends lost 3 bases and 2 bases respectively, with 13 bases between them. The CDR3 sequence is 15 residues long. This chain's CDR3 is CASSIGGLAQETQYF. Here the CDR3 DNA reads TGTGCCAGTAGTATCGGTGGACTGGCGCAAGAGACCCAGTACTTC.

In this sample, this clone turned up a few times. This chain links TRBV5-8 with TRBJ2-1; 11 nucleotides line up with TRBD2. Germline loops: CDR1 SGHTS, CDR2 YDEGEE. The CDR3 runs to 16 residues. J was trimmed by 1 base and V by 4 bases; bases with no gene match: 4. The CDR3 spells CASSPRLAGSYNEQFF. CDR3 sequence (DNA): TGTGCCAGCAGCCCAAGACTAGCGGGGTCCTACAATGAGCAGTTCTTC.

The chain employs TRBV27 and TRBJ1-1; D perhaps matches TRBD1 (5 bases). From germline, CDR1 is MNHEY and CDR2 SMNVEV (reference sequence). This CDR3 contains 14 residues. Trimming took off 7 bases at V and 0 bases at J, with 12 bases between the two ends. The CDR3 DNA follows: TGTGCCAGCAAGGGACTTAATATGAACACTGAAGCTTTCTTT. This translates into CASKGLNMNTEAFF.

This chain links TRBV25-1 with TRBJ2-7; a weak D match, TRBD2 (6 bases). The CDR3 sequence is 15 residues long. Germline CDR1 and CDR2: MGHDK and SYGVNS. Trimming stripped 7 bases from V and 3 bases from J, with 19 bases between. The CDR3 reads CASTQTGVRHYEQYF. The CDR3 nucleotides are TGTGCCAGCACCCAAACGGGGGTACGGCACTACGAGCAGTACTTC.

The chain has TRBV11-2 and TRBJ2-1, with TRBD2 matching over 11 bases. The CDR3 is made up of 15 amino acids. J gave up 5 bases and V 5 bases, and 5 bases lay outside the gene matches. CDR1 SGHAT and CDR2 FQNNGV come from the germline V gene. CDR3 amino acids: CASSIRLAGNNEQFF. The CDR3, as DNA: TGTGCCAGCAGCATTCGACTAGCGGGGAACAATGAGCAGTTCTTC.

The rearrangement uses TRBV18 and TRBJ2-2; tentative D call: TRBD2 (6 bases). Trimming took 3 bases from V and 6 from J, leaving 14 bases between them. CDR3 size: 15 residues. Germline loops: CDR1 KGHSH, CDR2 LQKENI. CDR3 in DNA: TGTGCCAGCTCACCGCGGGACTCGTCGTCCGGGGAGCTGTTTTTT. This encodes CASSPRDSSSGELFF.